The 31 T cell receptor beta chains reported below all come from one sample, sequenced in a study of naive and memory T cell subsets. Both TRBC1 and TRBC2 were covered by a beta constant-region primer of two equimolar oligonucleotides. Nested alpha and beta constant-region primers with the SP2 primer drove four PCR rounds on ligated cDNA. TCRdb reprocessed the UMI-ligation and nested PCR reads with MiXCR, giving one entry per CDR3 protein. Found here are 25,000 to 40,000 distinct CDR3 sequences, roughly 18% of them singletons; the top ten hold 3.4%. Sequencing was performed on effector memory CD4+ T cells from blood. Subset indicated: effector memory, CD45RA- CD27-. These receptors were obtained from a human donor in good health.

This clonotype came up a few times. The V call is TRBV12-3 or TRBV12-4, the J call TRBJ2-7; no definite D call. The CDR3 sequence is 12 residues long. Between the trimmed V and J ends, which lost 1 base and 5 bases, there was a span of 6 bases. In nucleotides, the CDR3 is TGTGCCAGCAGTTTAGTCCTCCACGAGCAGTACTTC. Translation gives CASSLVLHEQYF.

The table lists this clonotype with a few counts. The chain employs TRBV28 and TRBJ2-4; D perhaps matches TRBD2 (5 bases). The CDR3 is 14 amino acids. V was trimmed by 6 bases and J by 3 bases, leaving 12 bases between them. Germline lookup yields CDR1 MDHEN and CDR2 SYDVKM. The CDR3, as DNA: TGTGCCAGCAGCCCAGCGGACCGCAAAAACATTCAGTACTTC. Amino acid sequence: CASSPADRKNIQYF.

This clonotype is categorized as medium-sized. The chain recombines TRBV7-2 with TRBJ2-3; D remains ambiguous. V lost 2 bases to trimming and J lost 5 bases, with 5 bases between them. CDR3 length: 12 amino acids. CDR1 and CDR2 from the germline V gene are SGHTA and FQGNSA. The CDR3 DNA reads as TGTGCCAGCAGCTTATGGGGAGATACGCAGTATTTT. As protein: CASSLWGDTQYF.

The rearrangement joins TRBV12-3 or TRBV12-4 to TRBJ2-2; TRBD2 agrees at 9 bases. This CDR3 is built from 15 residues. V lost 5 bases to trimming and J lost 6 bases; unmatched junction nucleotides: 7. This chain's CDR3 is CASSLPGLAAGELFF. The DNA for the CDR3 is TGTGCCAGCAGTCTCCCGGGACTAGCTGCCGGGGAGCTGTTTTTT.

The V call is TRBV29-1, the J call TRBJ2-7; 7 bases are shared with TRBD2. The V gene end was trimmed by 3 bases and the J gene end by 2 bases; junction bases not matched to a gene: 7. There are 14 residues in the CDR3. Germline CDR1 reads SQVTM; CDR2 reads ANQGSEA. CDR3 in amino acids: CSVDSGGGPYEQYF. The CDR3 coding sequence is TGCAGCGTTGATAGTGGGGGAGGGCCCTACGAGCAGTACTTC.

This CDR3 is CASSEALRTGVETQYF. Written as DNA, the CDR3 is TGTGCCAGCAGTGAAGCGCTTCGGACAGGGGTGGAGACCCAGTACTTC. This chain links TRBV2 with TRBJ2-5; 9 bases are a match to TRBD1. Germline V gives CDR1 SNHLY, CDR2 FYNNEI. Germline trimming cut 0 bases from V and 5 bases from J; bases unmatched to any gene: 7. This CDR3 comprises 16 residues.

This clonotype occurred many times. V is TRBV13 and J is TRBJ2-5; D perhaps matches TRBD1 (6 bases). The CDR3 consists of 14 residues. The germline V gene has CDR1 PRHDT and CDR2 FYEKMQ (reference sequence). The V end lost 7 bases, the J end lost 2 bases, and 14 bases lay between the germline ends. The CDR3 DNA is TGTGCCAGCACCAGGGGCGGCACGCAAGAGACCCAGTACTTC. It encodes CASTRGGTQETQYF. Full variable domain (rest looked up from reference TRBV13 and TRBJ2-5): AAGVIQSPRHLIKEKRETATLKCYPIPRHDTVYWYQQGPGQDPQFLISFYEKMQSDKGSIPDRFSAQQFSDYHSELNMSSLELGDSALYFCASTRGGTQETQYFGPGTRLLVL.

In its sample, this clonotype was seen a few times. The CDR3 DNA follows: TGTGCCAGCAGCCCCGACTCTCTCATGGCTAACTATGGCTACACCTTC. It codes for CASSPDSLMANYGYTF. The chain is built from TRBV6-5 and TRBJ1-2, with no clear D. This CDR3 comprises 16 residues. Per germline, CDR1 MNHEY and CDR2 SVGAGI. Trimming removed 6 bases from V and 0 bases from J, with 17 bases in between.

This clonotype occurred a few times. This chain links TRBV28 with TRBJ2-7, with TRBD2 matching over 12 bases. Losses at the gene ends were 5 bases for V and 2 bases for J; bases not matched to a gene: 1. CDR3 length: 14 amino acids. Germline CDR1 MDHEN, CDR2 SYDVKM. Here the CDR3 reads CASSRTSGAYEQYF. The CDR3 DNA is TGTGCCAGCAGTAGGACTAGCGGGGCCTACGAGCAGTACTTC.

This clonotype was counted many times. This chain uses TRBV28 with TRBJ1-1; 7 positions match TRBD1. The CDR3 length is 15 residues. J was trimmed by 7 bases and V by 4 bases; bases with no gene match: 12. Germline V gene sequence: CDR1 MDHEN, CDR2 SYDVKM. The CDR3 DNA sequence: TGTGCCAGCAGTTCTTGGAGACGGGGACAGAATGAAGCTTTCTTT. Amino acid sequence: CASSSWRRGQNEAFF. Full variable domain (rest looked up from reference TRBV28 and TRBJ1-1): DVKVTQSSRYLVKRTGEKVFLECVQDMDHENMFWYRQDPGLGLRLIYFSYDVKMKEKGDIPEGYSVSREKKERFSLILESASTNQTSMYLCASSSWRRGQNEAFFGQGTRLTVV.

The gene calls are TRBV28 and TRBJ2-2; 8 nucleotides align to TRBD2. The CDR3 sequence is 15 residues long. Germline V gene sequence: CDR1 MDHEN, CDR2 SYDVKM. V gave up 4 bases and J gave up 6 bases; unmatched junction bases: 7. The CDR3 spells CASSSGGSNSGELFF. The DNA for the CDR3 is TGTGCCAGCAGTTCGGGGGGGTCGAATTCCGGGGAGCTGTTTTTT.

The count of this clonotype is one. J is TRBJ2-7 and V is TRBV5-1, with 10 nucleotides matching TRBD1. Trimming removed 4 bases from V and 0 bases from J; junction bases left unmatched: 4. The CDR3 is 15 residues long. From germline, CDR1 is SGHRS and CDR2 YFSETQ. The chain's CDR3 is CASSRDRGSSYEQYF. CDR3 nucleotide sequence: TGCGCCAGCAGCAGGGACAGGGGATCCTCCTACGAGCAGTACTTC.

V gene TRBV5-4 combines with J gene TRBJ2-7; D tentatively fits TRBD1 or TRBD2 (6 bases each). Trimming left V 0 bases short and J 2 bases short, with 15 bases between. Germline V lookup: CDR1 SGHNT, CDR2 YYREEE (reference sequence). There are 16 residues in the CDR3. This CDR3 reads CASSLESWGAPYEQYF. The CDR3 DNA reads as TGTGCCAGCAGCTTGGAGAGTTGGGGGGCCCCCTACGAGCAGTACTTC.

There are many counts of this clonotype. The chain is built from TRBV25-1 and TRBJ2-2; D is ambiguous. The germline CDR1 and CDR2 sequences are MGHDK and SYGVNS. The CDR3 covers 14 residues. V gave up 6 bases and J gave up 0 bases, with 8 bases separating them. CDR3 region: CASSVNANTGELFF. The CDR3 DNA reads as TGTGCCAGCAGCGTAAACGCGAACACCGGGGAGCTGTTTTTT. Full variable domain (outside the CDR3, taken from reference TRBV25-1 and TRBJ2-2): EADIYQTPRYLVIGTGKKITLECSQTMGHDKMYWYQQDPGMELHLIHYSYGVNSTEKGDLSSESTVSRIRTEHFPLTLESARPSHTSQYLCASSVNANTGELFFGEGSRLTVL.

Within the sample, this clonotype is medium-sized (0.01 to 0.1%). The V and J genes are TRBV10-3 and TRBJ2-1, with TRBD1 identical over 8 bases. The V segment lost 8 bases and the J segment 7 bases; nucleotides outside the gene matches: 13. This CDR3 region has 15 residues. The germline gives CDR1 ENHRY, CDR2 SYGVKD. Here the CDR3 reads CAIGTQGANLNEQFF. DNA for the CDR3: TGTGCCATCGGAACCCAGGGGGCGAATTTGAATGAGCAGTTCTTC.

This chain joins TRBV28 and TRBJ2-7; 9 nucleotides line up with TRBD1. The CDR3 consists of 13 residues. V dropped 7 bases and J dropped 5; count of bases not matched to a gene: 6. The V gene's germline CDR1 is MDHEN and CDR2 SYDVKM. The CDR3 bases are TGTGCCAGCAAGGGGACAGGGATCAACGAGCAGTACTTC. It codes for CASKGTGINEQYF.

In its sample, this clonotype was seen many times. The rearrangement joins TRBV6-2 or TRBV6-3 to TRBJ1-4; D unresolved. V was pared by 2 bases and J by 8 bases, with 9 bases between. CDR3 length equals 13 residues. Germline V gene sequence: CDR1 MNHEY, CDR2 SVGEGT. This CDR3 reads CASSYDYWEKLFF. For the CDR3, the DNA is TGTGCCAGCAGTTACGACTACTGGGAAAAACTGTTTTTT.

The chain is built from TRBV10-3 and TRBJ2-3; 7 bases fit TRBD2. V shed 2 bases and J 6 bases; nucleotides not matched to a gene: 8. The CDR3 is 15 amino acids. Per the germline V gene, CDR1 is ENHRY and CDR2 is SYGVKD. CDR3 residues: CAISENGGGPDTQYF. CDR3 DNA: TGTGCCATCAGTGAGAACGGGGGAGGGCCGGATACGCAGTATTTT.

The table lists this clonotype with a few counts. The J gene is TRBJ1-5, the V gene TRBV28; D may be TRBD1 (5 bases). The germline CDR1 and CDR2 sequences are MDHEN and SYDVKM. V dropped 2 bases and J dropped 5 bases, with 13 bases sitting between them. This CDR3 has 15 residues. The CDR3 DNA reads as TGTGCCAGCAGTTTAGGGCAGGGAGGGTATCAGCCCCAGCATTTT. This codes for CASSLGQGGYQPQHF.

In this sample, this clonotype turned up many times. As DNA, the CDR3 is TGTGCCAGCAGTAACAGGGGTGGCCAGCCCCAGCATTTT. This codes for CASSNRGGQPQHF. The J gene is TRBJ1-5, the V gene TRBV28, with 7 positions matching TRBD1. J gave up 7 bases and V 5 bases, and 5 bases lay outside the gene matches. The CDR3 loop spans 13 amino acids. Germline CDR1 is MDHEN and CDR2 is SYDVKM.

This clonotype was counted between two and nine times. The V gene is TRBV20-1, the J gene TRBJ1-2; D unclear. CDR3 length: 12 residues. Trimming stripped 6 bases from V and 4 bases from J, with 12 bases between. Germline assignment: CDR1 DFQATT and CDR2 SNEGSKA (reference sequence). The CDR3 region has the DNA TGCAGTGCCGCGGGAGGATCCTATGGCTACACCTTC. Translated, it gives CSAAGGSYGYTF.

V gene TRBV10-2 combines with J gene TRBJ2-4; possibly TRBD2 for D (5 bases). The germline CDR1 and CDR2 sequences are WSHSY and SAAADI. V was pared by 0 bases and J by 3 bases, with 18 bases between. This CDR3 region has 18 residues. Here the CDR3 DNA reads TGCGCCAGCAGTGAGTCGATGGGTAGCGCCCTATTCAAAAACATTCAGTACTTC. Its translation: CASSESMGSALFKNIQYF.

The chain links TRBV5-6 to TRBJ2-2; maybe TRBD2 (5 bases). Trimming removed 5 bases at V and 0 bases at J, with 17 bases between. The CDR3 has 17 amino acids. Looked up from germline, CDR1 is SGHDT and CDR2 is YYEEEE. The CDR3 DNA reads as TGTGCCAGCAGTGAGAGGGTCAACAGCGCGAACACCGGGGAGCTGTTTTTT. This gives the protein CASSERVNSANTGELFF.

This clonotype was recorded a few times. DNA of the CDR3: TGTGCCAGCAGTGAAGCCCCCCAGCCCCAGCATTTT. The encoded protein is CASSEAPQPQHF. This chain uses TRBV2 with TRBJ1-5; D not certain. V gave up 0 bases and J gave up 7 bases, with 4 bases separating them. Germline V lookup: CDR1 SNHLY, CDR2 FYNNEI. There are 12 residues in the CDR3.

The CDR3 DNA is TGCGCCAGCAGCTTGGGTCCGGAAGCTTACCACGAGCAGTACTTC. Its translation: CASSLGPEAYHEQYF. The chain links TRBV5-1 to TRBJ2-7; no clear D gene. The V and J ends lost 0 bases and 5 bases respectively, with 15 bases between them. Looked up from germline, CDR1 is SGHRS and CDR2 is YFSETQ. There are 15 residues in the CDR3.

This clonotype was seen a few times. The rearrangement joins TRBV6-5 to TRBJ1-6, with D uncertain. V lost 3 bases and J lost 6, with 12 bases in between. The length of the CDR3 is 15 residues. Germline-derived CDR1 and CDR2 are MNHEY and SVGAGI. The CDR3: CASSYSSAINSPLHF. CDR3 DNA: TGTGCCAGCAGTTATTCGTCTGCTATTAATTCACCCCTCCACTTT.

This clonotype came up once. This chain connects TRBV11-2 to TRBJ2-7; D could derive from TRBD1 or TRBD2 (5 bases each). This CDR3 is built from 14 residues. V gave up 6 bases and J gave up 6 bases, with 18 bases separating them. From germline, CDR1 is SGHAT and CDR2 FQNNGV. In DNA, the CDR3 is TGTGCCAGCAGGTTACTAAAGCAGGGACGCGAGCAGTACTTC. Its translation: CASRLLKQGREQYF.

This clonotype was seen more than once but under ten times. The V gene is TRBV7-8, the J gene TRBJ2-1; 12 bases align to TRBD2. This CDR3 region has 16 residues. J gave up 4 bases and V 1 base, and 2 bases lay outside the gene matches. CDR1 is SGHVS and CDR2 is FQNEAQ in the germline V gene. DNA for the CDR3: TGTGCCAGCAGCTTAGGACTAGCGGGAGCATACAATGAGCAGTTCTTC. This translates into CASSLGLAGAYNEQFF.

This chain connects TRBV29-1 to TRBJ2-1; 8 nucleotides match TRBD2. Losses at the gene ends were 7 bases for V and 4 bases for J; bases not matched to a gene: 9. Looked up from germline, CDR1 is SQVTM and CDR2 is ANQGSEA. The CDR3 extends over 14 amino acids. The CDR3 DNA is TGCAGCGCCAAGGGACTAGGTAATTACAATGAGCAGTTCTTC. Amino acid sequence: CSAKGLGNYNEQFF.

The chain joins TRBV20-1 to TRBJ1-5; 7 bases are shared with TRBD1. Per germline, CDR1 DFQATT and CDR2 SNEGSKA (reference sequence). Trimming took 1 base from V and 4 from J; bases not matched to a gene: 4. This CDR3 comprises 14 residues. The CDR3: CSARVQGTNQPQHF. The CDR3 DNA sequence: TGCAGTGCTAGAGTACAGGGGACTAATCAGCCCCAGCATTTT.

In the case of this clonotype: One end of the junction varies from germline; a read error may be responsible. This chain links TRBV7-2 with TRBJ2-3; D call uncertain. The CDR3 extends over 14 amino acids. Germline V gene sequence: CDR1 SGHTA, CDR2 FQGNSA. DNA of the CDR3: TGTGGCAGCAGCTTAGATTTAGGCGCAGATACGCAGTATTTT. Encoded protein: CGSSLDLGADTQYF.